This TCR beta chain was observed in a study of graft-versus-host responses after intestinal transplantation. Study details: Isolated intestinal, liver-intestinal, or multivisceral transplants had been given to the recipients.

Using immunoSEQ multiplex PCR, the repertoire was profiled, and TCRdb retains in-frame clones only, with some absent. Of over 10,000 clones listed, 90% to 95% are singletons. V gave up 3 bases and J gave up 3 bases, with 3 bases separating them. The CDR3 sequence is 11 residues long. Germline assignment: CDR1 SGHTA and CDR2 FQGNSA. This clonotype was sampled from a human patient who received an intestinal transplant, so some T cells may come from the graft donor. The input for sequencing was PBMCs, taken about 37 months after intestinal transplantation. The chain uses TRBV7-2 and TRBJ2-7; D uncertain. CDR3 in DNA: TGTGCCAGCAGCTTGGTCTACGAGCAGTACTTC. Translated: CASSLVYEQYF.